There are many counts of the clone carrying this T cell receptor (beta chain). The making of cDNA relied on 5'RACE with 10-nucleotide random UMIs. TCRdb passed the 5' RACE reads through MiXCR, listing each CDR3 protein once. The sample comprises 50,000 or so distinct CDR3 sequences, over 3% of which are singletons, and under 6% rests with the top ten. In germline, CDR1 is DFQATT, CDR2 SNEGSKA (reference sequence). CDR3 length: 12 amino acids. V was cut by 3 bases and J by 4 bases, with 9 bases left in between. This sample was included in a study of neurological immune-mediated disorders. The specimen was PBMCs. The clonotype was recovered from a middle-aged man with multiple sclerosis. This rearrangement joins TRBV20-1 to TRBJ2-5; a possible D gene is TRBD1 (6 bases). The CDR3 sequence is CSASTGPETQYF. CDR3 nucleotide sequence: TGCAGTGCTAGTACAGGGCCAGAGACCCAGTACTTC.